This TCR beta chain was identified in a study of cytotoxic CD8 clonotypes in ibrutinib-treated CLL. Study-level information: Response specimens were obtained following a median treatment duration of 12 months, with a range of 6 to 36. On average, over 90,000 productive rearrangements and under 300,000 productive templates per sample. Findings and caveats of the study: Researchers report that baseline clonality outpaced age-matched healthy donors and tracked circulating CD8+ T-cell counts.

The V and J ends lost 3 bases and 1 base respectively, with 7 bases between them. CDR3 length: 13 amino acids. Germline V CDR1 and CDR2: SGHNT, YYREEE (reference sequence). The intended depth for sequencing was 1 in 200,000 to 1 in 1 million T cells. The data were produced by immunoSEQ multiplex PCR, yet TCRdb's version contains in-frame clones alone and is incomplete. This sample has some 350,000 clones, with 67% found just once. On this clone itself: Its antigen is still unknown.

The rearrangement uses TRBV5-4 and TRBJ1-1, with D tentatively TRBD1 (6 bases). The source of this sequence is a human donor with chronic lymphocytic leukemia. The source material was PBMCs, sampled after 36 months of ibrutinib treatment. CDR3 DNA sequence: TGTGCCAGCAGCTCGACAGGGAACACTGAAGCTTTCTTT. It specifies CASSSTGNTEAFF.